Detailed here is one T cell receptor beta chain. This clonotype was seen ten or more times. What antigen it recognizes has not been identified. A much larger clone sits a single nucleotide away, making a read error possible. This sample was taken from a study of Graves' ophthalmopathy and Graves' hyperthyroidism (dated by TCRdb to the late 2010s). Looking at the study overall: Peripheral blood was collected at initial diagnosis, before any treatment. TCR beta repertoire signatures were used to distinguish Graves' ophthalmopathy from Graves' hyperthyroidism and to predict progression to ophthalmopathy. In total, 135 blood samples were TCR-sequenced: 40 to 45 ophthalmopathy, about 75 hyperthyroidism and roughly 17 hyperthyroidism-to-ophthalmopathy patients. To explore V-J signatures distinguishing ophthalmopathy from hyperthyroidism, a discovery set of around 100 patients (around 42 ophthalmopathy, over 55 stable hyperthyroidism) was enrolled. An independent validation cohort was composed of 18 hyperthyroidism patients and about 16 patients who later progressed from hyperthyroidism to ophthalmopathy. T-cell repertoires of thyroid tissue and blood were compared in 5 or 6 hyperthyroidism patients. Once sampling was done, hyperthyroidism patients were given methimazole at a starting dose of 30 mg daily, while ophthalmopathy patients were given high-dose intravenous methylprednisolone. The approximately 100 discovery patients were randomly divided into training and test sets at a 7:3 ratio. The paper's findings and limits, for the study overall: In cross-validation, the 13-signature model distinguished ophthalmopathy from stable hyperthyroidism with around 90% sensitivity and around 83% specificity, while in the test set the corresponding values were 80% and 75%. Among expanded thyroid clonotypes with frequency above 0.001, most also showed up in blood, which suggests that blood repertoires may reflect the thyroid immune response. In validation, the model predicted ophthalmopathy progression with about 64% sensitivity and 72.22% specificity; approximately 12 predicted patients were CT-confirmed with GO in a median of around 6.5 months. No statistical method was used to predetermine the sample size, and group allocation was not hidden from the investigators.

The CDR3 contains 12 residues, cysteine and phenylalanine counted. Solely the CDR3 DNA is kept, with 36 bases framed from the first base. V was cut back by 7 bases and J by 4 bases, leaving a gap of 10 bases between them. CDR1 is given as MNHNS and CDR2 as SASEGT, both from the germline V gene. For repertoire sequencing, TCR beta CDR3 regions were amplified from RNA transcripts. HTBI primers and the Qiagen OneStep RT-PCR kit were used in a first-round RT-PCR, which was followed by a second-round multiplex PCR, size selection and purification. Sequencing of the libraries was carried out on an Illumina HiSeq2000 in paired-end mode with 100 bp reads. The published analysis was carried out like this. Reads were processed with SOAPnuke, discarding reads with adapters, uncalled bases, mean Phred below 15, or no exact constant-primer or identifier match. COPE v1.2.5 was used to merge high-quality paired reads. Each unique nucleotide sequence was defined as a clonotype, and clonotypes were aligned to IMGT TRB V, D and J references with MiTCR v1.1. The analysis was limited to V-J combinations with a frequency above 0.0001, which together covered over 99% of the repertoires. For each V-J combination, a TCR clonal expansion and chaos score was defined as the ratio of F50 clonal expansion to chaos observed in the TCRdist matrix. Welch's t-statistics and random forest were used to reduce the features to about a dozen V-J combinations, which were then used as input to a naive Bayes classifier. The similarity between thyroid and blood repertoires was quantified using the Morisita-Horn index. TCRdb reprocessing: public reads trimmed at Q25 with fastp, clones called with MiXCR, in-frame beta chains kept. Records with the same CDR3 protein are collapsed into one entry carrying the most frequent genes and DNA. The V and J calls and clone size are TCRdb's, not the authors'. This sample gives 620,000 or so distinct CDR3 sequences in total; approximately 22% of them show up just once. Together, the top ten hold approximately 7.7% of the sample.

A patient counted as having stable hyperthyroidism if there was no progression to ophthalmopathy within 18 months of follow-up. Patients with hyperthyroidism were aged 18 to 65 years, had been newly diagnosed, and had a disease duration of less than 2 months. Patients with other autoimmune diseases, uncontrolled infections, pregnancy or lactation were excluded from the study. Diagnosis was based on clinical symptoms, serum thyroxine, TRAb, thyroid ultrasound and orbital computed tomography. PBMCs were isolated from 10 ml of fresh peripheral blood by Ficoll-Paque density gradient centrifugation. Total RNA was extracted with Trizol reagent and quality-checked on an Agilent 2100 Bioanalyzer.

Specimen: peripheral blood. The TCR was taken from a woman in her late teens or twenties with stable Graves' hyperthyroidism. Some clones in this sample may be carry-over from other donors' samples. Donor details come from another sample of the same person, matched by shared clones. The chain employs TRBV6-1 and TRBJ1-2, and possibly TRBD1, on 5 matching bases. The CDR3 region has the sequence CASTSGGYGYTF. The DNA sequence is as follows: TGTGCCAGCACCTCGGGGGGCTATGGCTACACCTTC.